This record looks at one TCR beta chain sequence and its context. Its antigen is undetermined. Using immunoSEQ multiplex PCR, the repertoire was profiled, and TCRdb retains in-frame clones only, with some absent. The table records over 40,000 clones, roughly 96% of them present only once. These data belong to a study of graft-versus-host responses after intestinal transplantation. At the level of the study: All recipients were given anti-thymocyte globulin induction, and tacrolimus and steroids were then administered for roughly three years.

Between the trimmed V and J ends, which lost 3 bases and 2 bases, there was a span of 8 bases. Germline V CDR1 and CDR2: SGDLS, YYNGEE. CDR3 length equals 14 residues. Findings and limits, study-wide: An association linked early post-transplant HvG declines with peak circulating GvH clone levels. In recipient marrow, GvH clones were found, and some appeared first in ileum or blood.

The sequencing used unstimulated CD8+ T cells sorted from spleen or lymph node cells, collected before transplant. The source is a human donor who was the organ donor for an intestinal transplant. The rearrangement joins TRBV9 to TRBJ1-4; a weak D match, TRBD1 (5 bases). The CDR3 DNA follows: TGTGCCAGCAGCGAGGGGTTTACTAATGAAAAACTGTTTTTT. It encodes CASSEGFTNEKLFF.